These 3 T cell receptor beta chains came from one sample sequenced in a study of glioma-infiltrating T cells. Amplification of TCR alpha and beta CDR3 regions from RNA used iRepertoire nested multiplex PCR. Each CDR3 protein gets one entry after TCRdb re-called the multiplex PCR reads with MiXCR. The sample has approximately 120,000 distinct CDR3 sequences; less than 30% are singletons. The specimen was glioma tissue, nonneoplastic brain tissue, or PBMCs (not recorded which). The receptors originated from a human donor with low-grade glioma or glioblastoma, undergoing nonglioma brain surgery, or in good health (not recorded which).

This clonotype was counted between two and nine times. A read error may be the cause here, since a much bigger clone is one base away. CDR3 region: CAGSLKDNSPLHF. The CDR3 region has the DNA TGTGCCGGCAGCTTAAAGGATAATTCACCCCTCCACTTT. The rearrangement uses TRBV7-9 and TRBJ1-6; D not resolved. The CDR3 covers 13 residues. Germline CDR1 is SEHNR and CDR2 is FQNEAQ (reference sequence).

In this sample, this clonotype turned up many times. The chain has TRBV19 and TRBJ1-2, with TRBD1 identical over 9 bases. The V gene's germline CDR1 is LNHDA and CDR2 SQIVND (reference sequence). There are 11 residues in the CDR3. Trimming cost V 9 bases and J 7 bases; bases outside gene matches: 3. The DNA for the CDR3 is TGTGCCAGCACAGGGGGCCGTGGCTACACCTTC. As protein: CASTGGRGYTF.

In this sample, this clonotype turned up a few times. The chain joins TRBV29-1 to TRBJ2-5; TRBD2 is a possible D gene (6 bases). CDR1 is SQVTM and CDR2 is ANQGSEA in the germline V gene. Trimming removed 6 bases from V and 3 bases from J, with 14 bases in between. CDR3 size: 13 residues. The CDR3 coding sequence is TGCAGCGTAACCGGGACTTTCAAAGAGACCCAGTACTTC. This sequence encodes CSVTGTFKETQYF.